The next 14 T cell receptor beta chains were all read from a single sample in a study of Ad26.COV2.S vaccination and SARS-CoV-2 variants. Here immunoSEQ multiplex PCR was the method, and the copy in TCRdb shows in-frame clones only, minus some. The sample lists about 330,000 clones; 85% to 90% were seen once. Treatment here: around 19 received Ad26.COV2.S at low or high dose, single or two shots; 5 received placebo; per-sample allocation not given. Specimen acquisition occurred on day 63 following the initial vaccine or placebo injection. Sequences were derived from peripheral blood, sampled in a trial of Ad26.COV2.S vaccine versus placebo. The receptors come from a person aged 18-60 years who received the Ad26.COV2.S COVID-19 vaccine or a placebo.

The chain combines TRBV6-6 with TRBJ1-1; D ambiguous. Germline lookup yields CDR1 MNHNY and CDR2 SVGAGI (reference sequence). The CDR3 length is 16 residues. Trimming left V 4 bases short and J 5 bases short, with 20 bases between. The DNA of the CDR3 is TGTGCCAGCAGTTCCGAGAGCCCGGCCCAGCGGACTGAAGCTTTCTTT. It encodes CASSSESPAQRTEAFF.

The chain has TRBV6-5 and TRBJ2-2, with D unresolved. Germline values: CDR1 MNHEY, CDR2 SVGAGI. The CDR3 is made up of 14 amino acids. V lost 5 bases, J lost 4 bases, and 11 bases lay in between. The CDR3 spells CASSLPAATGELFF. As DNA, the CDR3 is TGTGCCAGCAGTCTCCCAGCAGCCACCGGGGAGCTGTTTTTT.

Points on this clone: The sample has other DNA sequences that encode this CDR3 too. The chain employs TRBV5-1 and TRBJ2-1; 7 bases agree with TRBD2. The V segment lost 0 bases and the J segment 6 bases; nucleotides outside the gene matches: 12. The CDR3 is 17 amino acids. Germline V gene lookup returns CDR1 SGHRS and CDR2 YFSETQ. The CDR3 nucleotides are TGCGCCAGCAGCTTGGGGTACGGCGGGAGAATTAGCAATGAGCAGTTCTTC. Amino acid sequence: CASSLGYGGRISNEQFF.

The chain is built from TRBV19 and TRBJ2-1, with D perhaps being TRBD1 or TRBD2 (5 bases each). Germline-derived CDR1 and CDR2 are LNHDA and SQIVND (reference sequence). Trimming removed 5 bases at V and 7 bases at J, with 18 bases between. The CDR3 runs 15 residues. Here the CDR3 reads CASSSAGTSGNEQFF. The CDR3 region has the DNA TGTGCCAGTAGTTCTGCCGGGACGTCAGGGAATGAGCAGTTCTTC.

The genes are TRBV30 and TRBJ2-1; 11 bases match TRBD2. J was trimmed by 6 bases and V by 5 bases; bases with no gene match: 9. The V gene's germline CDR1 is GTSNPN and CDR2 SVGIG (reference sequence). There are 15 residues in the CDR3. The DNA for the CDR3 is TGTGCCTGGGATTACCATAGCGGGAGGGCCAATGAGCAGTTCTTC. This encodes CAWDYHSGRANEQFF.

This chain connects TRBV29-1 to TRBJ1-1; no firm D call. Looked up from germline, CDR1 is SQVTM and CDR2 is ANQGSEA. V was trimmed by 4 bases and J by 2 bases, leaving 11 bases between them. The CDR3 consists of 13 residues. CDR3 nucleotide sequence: TGCAGCGTTGGGACCATCCTAAACACTGAAGCTTTCTTT. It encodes CSVGTILNTEAFF.

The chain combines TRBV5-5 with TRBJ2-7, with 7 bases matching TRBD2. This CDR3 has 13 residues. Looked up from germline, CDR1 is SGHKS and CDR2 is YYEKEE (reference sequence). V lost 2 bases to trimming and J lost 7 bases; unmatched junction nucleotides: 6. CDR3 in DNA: TGTGCCAGCAGCTTCGGGGGGACTGGGGAGCAGTACTTC. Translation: CASSFGGTGEQYF.

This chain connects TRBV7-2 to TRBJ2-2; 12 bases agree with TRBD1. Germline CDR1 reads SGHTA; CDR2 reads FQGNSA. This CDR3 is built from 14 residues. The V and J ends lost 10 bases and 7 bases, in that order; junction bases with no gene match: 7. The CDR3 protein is CATAGQGAIGELFF. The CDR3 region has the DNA TGTGCCACCGCGGGACAGGGGGCGATCGGGGAGCTGTTTTTT. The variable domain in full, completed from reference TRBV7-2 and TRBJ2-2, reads GAGVSQSPSNKVTEKGKDVELRCDPISGHTALYWYRQSLGQGLEFLIYFQGNSAPDKSGLPSDRFSAERTGGSVSTLTIQRTQQEDSAVYLCATAGQGAIGELFFGEGSRLTVL.

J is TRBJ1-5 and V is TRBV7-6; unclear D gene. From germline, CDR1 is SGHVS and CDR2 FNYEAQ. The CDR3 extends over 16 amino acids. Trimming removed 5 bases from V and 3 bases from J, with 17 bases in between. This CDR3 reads CASSEYGYSFNQPQHF. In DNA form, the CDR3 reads TGTGCCAGCAGCGAGTACGGGTACAGCTTCAATCAGCCCCAGCATTTT.

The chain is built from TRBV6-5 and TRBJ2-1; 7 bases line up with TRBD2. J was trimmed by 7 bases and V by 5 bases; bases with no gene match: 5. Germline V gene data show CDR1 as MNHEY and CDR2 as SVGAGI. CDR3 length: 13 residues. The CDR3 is CASSTGRGNEQFF. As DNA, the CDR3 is TGTGCCAGCAGTACCGGGCGGGGGAATGAGCAGTTCTTC.

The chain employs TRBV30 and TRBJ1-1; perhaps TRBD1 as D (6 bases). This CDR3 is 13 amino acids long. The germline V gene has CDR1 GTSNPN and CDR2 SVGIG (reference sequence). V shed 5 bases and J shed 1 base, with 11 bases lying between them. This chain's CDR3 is CAWGGQRNTEAFF. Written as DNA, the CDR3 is TGTGCCTGGGGAGGACAGAGGAACACTGAAGCTTTCTTT.

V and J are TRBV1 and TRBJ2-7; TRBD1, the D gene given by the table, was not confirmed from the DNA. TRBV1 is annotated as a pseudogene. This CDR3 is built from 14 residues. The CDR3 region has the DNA TGCACCAGCTGCCGGGACAGGCCTTCCTACGAGCAGTACGTC. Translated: CTSCRDRPSYEQYV.

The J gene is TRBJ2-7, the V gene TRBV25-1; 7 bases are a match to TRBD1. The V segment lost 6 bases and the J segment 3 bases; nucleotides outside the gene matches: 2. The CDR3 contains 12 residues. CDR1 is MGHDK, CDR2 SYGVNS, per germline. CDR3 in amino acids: CASRDRYYEQYV. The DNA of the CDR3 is TGTGCCAGCAGGGACAGGTACTACGAGCAGTACGTC.

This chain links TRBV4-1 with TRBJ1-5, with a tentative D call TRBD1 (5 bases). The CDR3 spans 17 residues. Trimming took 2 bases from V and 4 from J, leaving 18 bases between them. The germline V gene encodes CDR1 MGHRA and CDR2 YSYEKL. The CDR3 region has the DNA TGCGCCAGCAGCCAACGACAGCCGGGGCTGGGGAATCAGCCCCAGCATTTT. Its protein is CASSQRQPGLGNQPQHF.